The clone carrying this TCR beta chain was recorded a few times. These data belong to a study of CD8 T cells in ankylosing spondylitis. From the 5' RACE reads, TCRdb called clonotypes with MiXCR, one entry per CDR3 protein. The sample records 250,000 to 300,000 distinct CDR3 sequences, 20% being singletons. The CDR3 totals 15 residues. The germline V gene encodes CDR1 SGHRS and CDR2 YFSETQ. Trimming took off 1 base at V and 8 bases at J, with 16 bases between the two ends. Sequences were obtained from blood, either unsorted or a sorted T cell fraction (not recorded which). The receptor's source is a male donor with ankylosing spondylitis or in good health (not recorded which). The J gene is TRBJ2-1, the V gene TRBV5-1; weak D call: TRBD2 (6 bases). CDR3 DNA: TGCGCCAGCAGCTTGATATCCGGGAGCGGGTATGAGCAGTTCTTC. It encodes CASSLISGSGYEQFF.